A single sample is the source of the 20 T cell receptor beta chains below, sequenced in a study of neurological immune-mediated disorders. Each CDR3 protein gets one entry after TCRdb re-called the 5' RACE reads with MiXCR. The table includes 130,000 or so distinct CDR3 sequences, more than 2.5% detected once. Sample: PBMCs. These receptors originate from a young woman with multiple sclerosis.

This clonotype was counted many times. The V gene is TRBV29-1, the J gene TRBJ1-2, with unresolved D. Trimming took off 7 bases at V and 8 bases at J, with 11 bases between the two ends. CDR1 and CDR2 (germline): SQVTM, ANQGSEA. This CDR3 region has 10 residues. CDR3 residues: CSAEGDGYTF. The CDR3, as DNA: TGCAGCGCTGAGGGTGACGGCTACACCTTC.

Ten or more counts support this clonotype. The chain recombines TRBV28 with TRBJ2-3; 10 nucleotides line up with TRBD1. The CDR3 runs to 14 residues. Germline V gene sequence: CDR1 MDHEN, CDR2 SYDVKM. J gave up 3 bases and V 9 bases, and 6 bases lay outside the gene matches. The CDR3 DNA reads TGTGCCAGTTTGGACAGGGGGATAACAGATACGCAGTATTTT. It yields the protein CASLDRGITDTQYF.

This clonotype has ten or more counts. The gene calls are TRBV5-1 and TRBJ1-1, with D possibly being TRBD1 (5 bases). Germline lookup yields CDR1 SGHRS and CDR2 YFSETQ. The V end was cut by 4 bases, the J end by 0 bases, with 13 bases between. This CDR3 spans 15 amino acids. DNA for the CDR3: TGCGCCAGCAGCGGGCTGGGACGGCTGAACACTGAAGCTTTCTTT. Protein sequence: CASSGLGRLNTEAFF.

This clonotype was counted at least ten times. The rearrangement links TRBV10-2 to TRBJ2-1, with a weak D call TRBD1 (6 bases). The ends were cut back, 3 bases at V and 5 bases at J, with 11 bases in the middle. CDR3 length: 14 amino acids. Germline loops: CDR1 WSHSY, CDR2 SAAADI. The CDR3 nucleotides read TGCGCCAGCAGTGACACCCGGACAGACAATGAGCAGTTCTTC. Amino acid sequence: CASSDTRTDNEQFF.

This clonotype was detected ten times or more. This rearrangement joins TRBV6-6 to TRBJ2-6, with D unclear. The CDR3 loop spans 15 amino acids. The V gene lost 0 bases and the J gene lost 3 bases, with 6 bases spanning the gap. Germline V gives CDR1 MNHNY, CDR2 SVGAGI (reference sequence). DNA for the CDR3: TGTGCCAGCAGTTACTCGAATAGTGGGGCCAACGTCCTGACTTTC. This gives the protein CASSYSNSGANVLTF.

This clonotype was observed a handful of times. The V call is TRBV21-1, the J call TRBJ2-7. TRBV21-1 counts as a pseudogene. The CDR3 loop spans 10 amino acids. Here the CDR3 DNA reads TGTGCCACCGATCCCTACGAGCAGTACTTC. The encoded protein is CATDPYEQYF.

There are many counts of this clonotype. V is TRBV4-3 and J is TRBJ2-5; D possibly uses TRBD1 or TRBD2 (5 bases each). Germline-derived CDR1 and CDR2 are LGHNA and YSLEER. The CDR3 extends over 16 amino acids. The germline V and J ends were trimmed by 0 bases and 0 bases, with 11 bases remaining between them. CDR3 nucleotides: TGCGCCAGCAGCCAAGATACTGAGGGGTACCAAGAGACCCAGTACTTC. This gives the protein CASSQDTEGYQETQYF.

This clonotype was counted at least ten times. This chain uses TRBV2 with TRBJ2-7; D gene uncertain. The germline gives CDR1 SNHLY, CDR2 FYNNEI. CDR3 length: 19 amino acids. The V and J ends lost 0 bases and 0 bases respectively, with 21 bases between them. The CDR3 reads CASSEALLGPRLSSYEQYF. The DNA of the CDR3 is TGTGCCAGCAGTGAAGCGCTTCTTGGTCCACGGTTGAGCTCCTACGAGCAGTACTTC.

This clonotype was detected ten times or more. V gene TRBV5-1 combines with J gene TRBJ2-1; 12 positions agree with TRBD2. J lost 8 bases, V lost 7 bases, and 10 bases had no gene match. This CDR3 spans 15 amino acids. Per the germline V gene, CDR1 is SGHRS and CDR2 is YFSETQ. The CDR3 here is CASGPGLAGIYEQFF. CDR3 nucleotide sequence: TGCGCCAGCGGCCCAGGACTAGCGGGAATCTATGAGCAGTTCTTC.

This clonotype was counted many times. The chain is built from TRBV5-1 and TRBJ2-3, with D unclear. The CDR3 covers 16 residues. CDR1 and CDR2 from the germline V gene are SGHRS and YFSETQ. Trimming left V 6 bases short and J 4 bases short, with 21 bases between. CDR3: CASKSRADDGPDTQYF. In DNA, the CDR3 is TGCGCCAGCAAATCTCGGGCGGACGACGGACCAGATACGCAGTATTTT.

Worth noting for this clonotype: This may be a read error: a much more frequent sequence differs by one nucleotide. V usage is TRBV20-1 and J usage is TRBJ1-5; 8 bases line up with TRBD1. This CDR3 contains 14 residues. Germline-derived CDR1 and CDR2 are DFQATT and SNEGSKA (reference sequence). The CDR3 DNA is TGCAGTGCTGGACAGGGAACCCACAATCAGCCCCAGAATTTT. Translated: CSAGQGTHNQPQNF.

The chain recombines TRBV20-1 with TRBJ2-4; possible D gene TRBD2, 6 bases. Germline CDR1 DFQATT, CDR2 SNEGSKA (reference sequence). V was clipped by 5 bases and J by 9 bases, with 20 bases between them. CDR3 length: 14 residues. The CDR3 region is CSAPHDRGLSIQYF. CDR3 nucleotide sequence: TGCAGTGCTCCCCACGACCGGGGACTTAGCATTCAGTACTTC.

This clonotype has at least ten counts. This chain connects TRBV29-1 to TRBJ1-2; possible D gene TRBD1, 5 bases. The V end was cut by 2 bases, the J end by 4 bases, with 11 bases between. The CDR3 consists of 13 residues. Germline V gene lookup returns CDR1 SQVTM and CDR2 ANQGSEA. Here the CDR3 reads CSVEQGHGYGYTF. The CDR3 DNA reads TGCAGCGTTGAACAGGGCCATGGCTATGGCTACACCTTC. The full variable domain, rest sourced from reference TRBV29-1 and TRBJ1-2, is SAVISQKPSRDICQRGTSLTIQCQVDSQVTMMFWYRQQPGQSLTLIATANQGSEATYESGFVIDKFPISRPNLTFSTLTVSNMSPEDSSIYLCSVEQGHGYGYTFGSGTRLTVV.

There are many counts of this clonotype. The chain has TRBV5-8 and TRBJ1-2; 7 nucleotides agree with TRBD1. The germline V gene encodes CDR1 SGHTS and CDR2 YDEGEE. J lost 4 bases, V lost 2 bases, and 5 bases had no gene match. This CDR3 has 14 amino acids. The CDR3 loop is CASSLRTGSYGYTF. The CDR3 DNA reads TGTGCCAGCAGCTTACGGACAGGTAGCTATGGCTACACCTTC.

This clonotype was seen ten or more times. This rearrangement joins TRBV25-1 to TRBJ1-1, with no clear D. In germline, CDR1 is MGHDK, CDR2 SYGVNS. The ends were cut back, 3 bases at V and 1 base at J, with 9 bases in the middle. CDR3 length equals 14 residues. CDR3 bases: TGTGCCAGCAGTGAGCCAGGATCGAACACTGAAGCTTTCTTT. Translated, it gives CASSEPGSNTEAFF.

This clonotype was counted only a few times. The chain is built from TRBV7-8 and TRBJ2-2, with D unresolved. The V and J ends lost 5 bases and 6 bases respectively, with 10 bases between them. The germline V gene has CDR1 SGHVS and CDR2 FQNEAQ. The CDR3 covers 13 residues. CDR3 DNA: TGTGCCAGCAGCGCCTACGGGCCCGGGGAGCTGTTTTTT. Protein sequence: CASSAYGPGELFF.

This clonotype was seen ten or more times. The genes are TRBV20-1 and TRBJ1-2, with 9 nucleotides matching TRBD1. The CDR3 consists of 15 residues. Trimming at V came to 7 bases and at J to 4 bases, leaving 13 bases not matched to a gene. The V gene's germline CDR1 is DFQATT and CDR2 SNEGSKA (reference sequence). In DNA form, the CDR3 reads TGCAGTGTTTCTTCGATGGGACAGGGAGGCTATGGCTACACCTTC. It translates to CSVSSMGQGGYGYTF.

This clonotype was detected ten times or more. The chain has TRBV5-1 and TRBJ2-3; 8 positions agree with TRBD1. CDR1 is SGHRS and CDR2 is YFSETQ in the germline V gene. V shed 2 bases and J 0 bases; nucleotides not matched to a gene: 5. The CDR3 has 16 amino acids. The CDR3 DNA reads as TGCGCCAGCAGCTTATGGACAGGGCTTAGCACAGATACGCAGTATTTT. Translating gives CASSLWTGLSTDTQYF.

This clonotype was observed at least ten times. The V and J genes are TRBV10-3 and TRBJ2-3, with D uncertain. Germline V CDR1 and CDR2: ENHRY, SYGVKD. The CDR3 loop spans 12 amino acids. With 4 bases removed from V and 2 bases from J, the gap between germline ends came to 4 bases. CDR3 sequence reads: CAISGSTDTQYF. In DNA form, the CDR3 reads TGTGCCATCAGTGGGTCCACAGATACGCAGTATTTT.

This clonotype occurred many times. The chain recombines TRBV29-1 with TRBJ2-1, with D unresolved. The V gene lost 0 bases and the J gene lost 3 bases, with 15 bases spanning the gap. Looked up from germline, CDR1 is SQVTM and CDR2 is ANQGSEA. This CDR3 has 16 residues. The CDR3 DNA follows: TGCAGCGTTGAAGATTCACAACCCCGAATCTACAATGAGCAGTTCTTC. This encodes CSVEDSQPRIYNEQFF.